These T cell receptor beta chains were read from a single sample in a study of regulatory and conventional T cells in RAG deficiency. The repertoire was sequenced with immunoSEQ multiplex PCR; TCRdb's copy has only in-frame clones and lacks some. The sample lists tens of thousands of clones, around nine tenths occurring once. This same sample was also taken into another study, of regulatory T cells.

Sequencing was carried out using Tregs sorted from blood. These receptor sequences come from a human donor in good health. The CDR3 runs from the conserved cysteine through the conserved F or W. Fields, in order: J gene, V gene, CDR3 length, clone size, D gene, CDR3 DNA, CDR3 protein. A D gene is named only where the DNA matches it firmly. Clone size is given for some rows only: seen once, a few or many times, or a class if the clone is expanded.

j_call: TRBJ2-5; v_call: TRBV5-1; cdr3_length: 15; clone_size: .; d_call: .; cdr3_nt: TGCGCCAGCAGCTTGTCGAGGGGGGCCTTGGAGACCCAGTACTTC; cdr3_aa: CASSLSRGALETQYF
j_call: TRBJ2-7; v_call: TRBV9; cdr3_length: 15; clone_size: few; d_call: TRBD1; cdr3_nt: TGTGCCAGCAGCGTAGGGGACAGGTTTTCCTACGAGCAGTACTTC; cdr3_aa: CASSVGDRFSYEQYF
j_call: TRBJ1-1; v_call: TRBV18; cdr3_length: 18; clone_size: once; d_call: .; cdr3_nt: TGTGCCAGCTCACCTGCCGGATGGGATTATACAGGGTTGACTGAAGCTTTCTTT; cdr3_aa: CASSPAGWDYTGLTEAFF
j_call: TRBJ1-2; v_call: TRBV7-8; cdr3_length: 13; clone_size: .; d_call: .; cdr3_nt: TGTGCCAGCAGCCCGCGGGACGCCTATGGCTACACCTTC; cdr3_aa: CASSPRDAYGYTF
j_call: TRBJ2-7; v_call: TRBV18; cdr3_length: 13; clone_size: once; d_call: .; cdr3_nt: TGTGCCAGCTTTGTAGGGTTCGGCTACGAGCAGTACTTC; cdr3_aa: CASFVGFGYEQYF
j_call: TRBJ2-5; v_call: TRBV6-6; cdr3_length: 11; clone_size: once; d_call: .; cdr3_nt: TGTGCCAGCAGTTACTCGCAGACCCAGTACTTC; cdr3_aa: CASSYSQTQYF
j_call: TRBJ2-3; v_call: TRBV2; cdr3_length: 15; clone_size: .; d_call: .; cdr3_nt: TGTGCCAGCAGCTCCGGGGGCTGGGTCACAGATACGCAGTATTTT; cdr3_aa: CASSSGGWVTDTQYF
j_call: TRBJ1-5; v_call: TRBV4-1; cdr3_length: 15; clone_size: .; d_call: TRBD1; cdr3_nt: TGCGCCAGCAGCCCGACAGGGGGGTGGAATCAGCCCCAGCATTTT; cdr3_aa: CASSPTGGWNQPQHF
j_call: TRBJ2-7; v_call: TRBV7-3; cdr3_length: 13; clone_size: once; d_call: .; cdr3_nt: TGTGCCAGCAGCTTAAACCCCTGGGGCGAGCAGTACTTC; cdr3_aa: CASSLNPWGEQYF
j_call: TRBJ1-5; v_call: TRBV28; cdr3_length: 15; clone_size: .; d_call: .; cdr3_nt: TGTGCCAGCAGTTTTAGGGGGGCGTTAGCTCAGCCCCAGCATTTT; cdr3_aa: CASSFRGALAQPQHF
j_call: TRBJ2-7; v_call: TRBV2; cdr3_length: 15; clone_size: once; d_call: TRBD1; cdr3_nt: TGTGCCAGCAGTCCGTCTATACAGGGGGGAAGCGAGCAGTACTTC; cdr3_aa: CASSPSIQGGSEQYF
j_call: TRBJ1-4; v_call: TRBV15; cdr3_length: 16; clone_size: once; d_call: .; cdr3_nt: TGTGCCACCAGCAGGCGGCGGCGGGCAACTAATGAAAAACTGTTTTTT; cdr3_aa: CATSRRRRATNEKLFF
j_call: TRBJ2-1; v_call: TRBV5-4; cdr3_length: 16; clone_size: .; d_call: .; cdr3_nt: TGTGCCAGCAGCTTGTTGTCGCGGGGGCCCGGGAATGAGCAGTTCTTC; cdr3_aa: CASSLLSRGPGNEQFF
j_call: TRBJ2-5; v_call: TRBV18; cdr3_length: 16; clone_size: .; d_call: TRBD1; cdr3_nt: TGTGCCAGCTCACTTTATCCGGGGACAGGGAAAGAGACCCAGTACTTC; cdr3_aa: CASSLYPGTGKETQYF
j_call: TRBJ1-1; v_call: TRBV7-3; cdr3_length: 14; clone_size: .; d_call: .; cdr3_nt: TGTGCCAGCAGCTTTAACAGGGTAGGCACTGAAGCTTTCTTT; cdr3_aa: CASSFNRVGTEAFF
j_call: TRBJ1-5; v_call: TRBV15; cdr3_length: 15; clone_size: .; d_call: .; cdr3_nt: TGTGCCACCAGCAGAGATGGAGGGCTCGCTCAGCCCCAGCATTTT; cdr3_aa: CATSRDGGLAQPQHF
j_call: TRBJ1-1; v_call: TRBV6-1; cdr3_length: 14; clone_size: .; d_call: .; cdr3_nt: TGTGCCAGCAGTGAAGCCAGGCCCAGGACCTTGGCTTTCTTT; cdr3_aa: CASSEARPRTLAFF
j_call: TRBJ1-1; v_call: TRBV18; cdr3_length: 14; clone_size: once; d_call: .; cdr3_nt: TGTGCCAGCTCTTCCGGGACGGGGAACACTGAAGCTTTCTTT; cdr3_aa: CASSSGTGNTEAFF
j_call: TRBJ2-7; v_call: TRBV5-1; cdr3_length: 14; clone_size: .; d_call: TRBD1; cdr3_nt: TGCGCCAGCAGGCCCGGGACAGGGAGCTACGAGCAGTACTTC; cdr3_aa: CASRPGTGSYEQYF
j_call: TRBJ2-2; v_call: TRBV4-1; cdr3_length: 16; clone_size: .; d_call: .; cdr3_nt: TGCGCCAGCAGCCAAGCGGGGGGCTTGTACACCGGGGAGCTGTTTTTT; cdr3_aa: CASSQAGGLYTGELFF
j_call: TRBJ2-4; v_call: TRBV27; cdr3_length: 15; clone_size: .; d_call: .; cdr3_nt: TGTGCCAGCCGAGGTAGGACAGCGAGCAAAAACATTCAGTACTTC; cdr3_aa: CASRGRTASKNIQYF
j_call: TRBJ2-3; v_call: TRBV7-9; cdr3_length: 16; clone_size: .; d_call: .; cdr3_nt: TGTGCCAGCAGCCTAATTTCGGGGCAGGGGACAGATACGCAGTATTTT; cdr3_aa: CASSLISGQGTDTQYF
j_call: TRBJ1-5; v_call: TRBV10-3; cdr3_length: 14; clone_size: few; d_call: TRBD1; cdr3_nt: TGTGCCATCGGGGGGACAGGGAACAATCAGCCCCAGCATTTT; cdr3_aa: CAIGGTGNNQPQHF
j_call: TRBJ2-1; v_call: TRBV5-1; cdr3_length: 15; clone_size: .; d_call: .; cdr3_nt: TGCGCCAGCGCCCGCGGGGAAAGCCCCTACAATGAGCAGTTCTTC; cdr3_aa: CASARGESPYNEQFF
j_call: TRBJ1-2; v_call: TRBV7-6; cdr3_length: 15; clone_size: .; d_call: .; cdr3_nt: TGTGCCAGCAGCTTAGAGCCCAGGGGAGACTATGGCTACACCTTC; cdr3_aa: CASSLEPRGDYGYTF
j_call: TRBJ2-5; v_call: TRBV7-8; cdr3_length: 17; clone_size: .; d_call: TRBD2; cdr3_nt: TGTGCCAGCAGCTTAGTGGCTAGCGGGGGGTTTTGGGAGACCCAGTACTTC; cdr3_aa: CASSLVASGGFWETQYF
j_call: TRBJ2-7; v_call: TRBV6-6; cdr3_length: 13; clone_size: .; d_call: TRBD1; cdr3_nt: TGTGCCAGCAGCCGACAGGGGTTCGACGAGCAGTACTTC; cdr3_aa: CASSRQGFDEQYF
j_call: TRBJ1-1; v_call: TRBV7-8; cdr3_length: 16; clone_size: .; d_call: .; cdr3_nt: TGTGCCAGCAGCTTGCGGGGAGCCAGATCGAACACTGAAGCTTTCTTT; cdr3_aa: CASSLRGARSNTEAFF
j_call: TRBJ2-3; v_call: TRBV7-2; cdr3_length: 17; clone_size: once; d_call: .; cdr3_nt: TGTGCCAGCAGCTCCCTCGGGCGGGGCCTAAAGATGGATACGCAGTATTTT; cdr3_aa: CASSSLGRGLKMDTQYF
j_call: TRBJ1-5; v_call: TRBV9; cdr3_length: 13; clone_size: .; d_call: TRBD1; cdr3_nt: TGTGCCAGCAGCCCATGGACAGGGGCGCCCCAGCATTTT; cdr3_aa: CASSPWTGAPQHF
j_call: TRBJ1-1; v_call: TRBV28; cdr3_length: 17; clone_size: .; d_call: .; cdr3_nt: TGTGCCAGCAGGGGCCTCCGGGCCCCTAGTCAGGGCGCTGAAGCTTTCTTT; cdr3_aa: CASRGLRAPSQGAEAFF
j_call: TRBJ1-4; v_call: TRBV6-6; cdr3_length: 15; clone_size: .; d_call: .; cdr3_nt: TGTGCCAGCACTGCGACCGGGTCCTTAAATGAAAAACTGTTTTTT; cdr3_aa: CASTATGSLNEKLFF
j_call: TRBJ1-5; v_call: TRBV12-5; cdr3_length: 17; clone_size: .; d_call: .; cdr3_nt: TGTGCTAGTGGTTTGTCCTCCATCGACAGGAGAAATCAGCCCCAGCATTTT; cdr3_aa: CASGLSSIDRRNQPQHF
j_call: TRBJ1-3; v_call: TRBV6-1; cdr3_length: 14; clone_size: .; d_call: TRBD1; cdr3_nt: TGTGCCAGCAGGACAGGGTGGTCTGGAAACACCATATATTTT; cdr3_aa: CASRTGWSGNTIYF
j_call: TRBJ2-7; v_call: TRBV6-1; cdr3_length: 15; clone_size: .; d_call: TRBD1; cdr3_nt: TGTGCCAGCAGAGTAAGGATGGGACAGGGGTACGAGCAGTACTTC; cdr3_aa: CASRVRMGQGYEQYF
j_call: TRBJ1-2; v_call: TRBV15; cdr3_length: 14; clone_size: .; d_call: .; cdr3_nt: TGTGCCACCAGCAGAGAGATAGGGGCCTCTGGCTACACCTTC; cdr3_aa: CATSREIGASGYTF
j_call: TRBJ2-3; v_call: TRBV19; cdr3_length: 14; clone_size: .; d_call: .; cdr3_nt: TGTGCCAGTAGTATAACAGGTAGCACAGATACGCAGTATTTT; cdr3_aa: CASSITGSTDTQYF
j_call: TRBJ2-7; v_call: TRBV27; cdr3_length: 13; clone_size: .; d_call: .; cdr3_nt: TGTGCCAGCCCGGCGGGGAGCTCCTACGAGCAGTACTTC; cdr3_aa: CASPAGSSYEQYF
j_call: TRBJ2-1; v_call: TRBV2; cdr3_length: 14; clone_size: .; d_call: TRBD1; cdr3_nt: TGTGCCAGCAGTGAACGGACAGGGTACAATGAGCAGTTCTTC; cdr3_aa: CASSERTGYNEQFF
j_call: TRBJ1-2; v_call: TRBV7-9; cdr3_length: 13; clone_size: .; d_call: .; cdr3_nt: TGTGCCAGCAGAATGGTGGGCAACTATGGCTACACCTTC; cdr3_aa: CASRMVGNYGYTF
j_call: TRBJ1-4; v_call: TRBV13; cdr3_length: 16; clone_size: .; d_call: .; cdr3_nt: TGTGCCAGCAGCTTAAAGCGCGGAGCAACTAATGAAAAACTGTTTTTT; cdr3_aa: CASSLKRGATNEKLFF
j_call: TRBJ1-2; v_call: TRBV2; cdr3_length: 11; clone_size: .; d_call: .; cdr3_nt: TGTGCCAGCAGTCAGGCGTCCCCTTCCGCCTTC; cdr3_aa: CASSQASPSAF
j_call: TRBJ2-6; v_call: TRBV29-1; cdr3_length: 15; clone_size: .; d_call: .; cdr3_nt: TGCAGCGCCTCAGGGGCTGTCCCTGGGGCCAACGTCCTGACTTTC; cdr3_aa: CSASGAVPGANVLTF
j_call: TRBJ2-3; v_call: TRBV4-1; cdr3_length: 17; clone_size: .; d_call: TRBD1; cdr3_nt: TGCGCCAGCAGCCAAGATATGAAGGCAGGGGGCTGGGATACGCAGTATTTT; cdr3_aa: CASSQDMKAGGWDTQYF
j_call: TRBJ1-2; v_call: TRBV7-9; cdr3_length: 15; clone_size: .; d_call: .; cdr3_nt: TGTGCCAGCAGCCCCGAGGACGAATCGGACTATGGCTACACCTTC; cdr3_aa: CASSPEDESDYGYTF
j_call: TRBJ2-6; v_call: TRBV6-6; cdr3_length: 15; clone_size: .; d_call: .; cdr3_nt: TGTGCCAGCAGTCTCTTTTTTTCTGGGGCCAACGTCCTGACTTTC; cdr3_aa: CASSLFFSGANVLTF
j_call: TRBJ1-3; v_call: TRBV27; cdr3_length: 14; clone_size: .; d_call: .; cdr3_nt: TGTGCCAGCAGTTTCCTAGGGGCTGGAAACACCATATATTTT; cdr3_aa: CASSFLGAGNTIYF
j_call: TRBJ2-7; v_call: TRBV19; cdr3_length: 15; clone_size: .; d_call: .; cdr3_nt: TGTGCCAGTAGTAATTCGGCGGGGGCTAACTACGAGCAGTACTTC; cdr3_aa: CASSNSAGANYEQYF
j_call: TRBJ2-1; v_call: TRBV2; cdr3_length: 18; clone_size: .; d_call: TRBD2; cdr3_nt: TGTGCCAGCAGTGGAGGGACTAGCGGGGTGGCTGGCTACAATGAGCAGTTCTTC; cdr3_aa: CASSGGTSGVAGYNEQFF
j_call: TRBJ1-2; v_call: TRBV7-6; cdr3_length: 14; clone_size: .; d_call: TRBD1; cdr3_nt: TGTGCCAGCAGCGACGGGACAGACACCTATGGCTACACCTTC; cdr3_aa: CASSDGTDTYGYTF
j_call: TRBJ1-3; v_call: TRBV6-5; cdr3_length: 14; clone_size: .; d_call: .; cdr3_nt: TGTGCCAGCAGTTACGTAAGCTCTGGAAACACCATATATTTT; cdr3_aa: CASSYVSSGNTIYF
j_call: TRBJ1-1; v_call: TRBV20-1; cdr3_length: 11; clone_size: .; d_call: TRBD1; cdr3_nt: TGCAGTTTGGCGGACAGGGGGTGGGCTTTCTTT; cdr3_aa: CSLADRGWAFF
j_call: TRBJ1-5; v_call: TRBV5-1; cdr3_length: 15; clone_size: .; d_call: .; cdr3_nt: TGCGCCAGCAGCTTGGGAACCTTTAGCAATCAGCCCCAGCATTTT; cdr3_aa: CASSLGTFSNQPQHF
j_call: TRBJ2-3; v_call: TRBV11-2; cdr3_length: 15; clone_size: few; d_call: TRBD2; cdr3_nt: TGTGCCAGCAGGCGAAAGCGGGGAGCCACAGATACGCAGTATTTT; cdr3_aa: CASRRKRGATDTQYF